Shown below are 27 T cell receptor beta chains from a single sample sequenced in a study of blood T cells in healthy people across ages. Through a sample-barcoded 5' primer and a J-beta primer mix, a second PCR was run for about 6 to 11 cycles. TCRdb reprocessed the 5' RACE reads via MiXCR and lists one record per CDR3 protein. The data show about 780,000 distinct CDR3 sequences, about 62% seen once. The specimen sequenced was blood. The receptor source for this set is a young man in good health.

The chain employs TRBV5-1 and TRBJ2-6; D is unclear. The CDR3 extends over 15 amino acids. V lost 4 bases to trimming and J lost 2 bases, with 10 bases between them. Germline V lookup: CDR1 SGHRS, CDR2 YFSETQ. The CDR3 nucleotides read TGCGCCAGCAGCCCTAAACGGGCTGGGGCCAACGTCCTGACTTTC. Translation: CASSPKRAGANVLTF.

The gene calls are TRBV6-6 and TRBJ2-5, with a possible D match to TRBD1 (5 bases). Judging by the DNA end, TRBJ2-7 fits better; the J call may be wrong. The CDR3 is 14 amino acids. Looked up from germline, CDR1 is MNHNY and CDR2 is SVGAGI (reference sequence). This CDR3 is CASSYSQARYEQYF. As DNA, the CDR3 is TGTGCCAGCAGTTACTCACAGGCCCGCTACGAGCAGTACTTC.

This chain connects TRBV28 to TRBJ2-4; 7 nucleotides agree with TRBD2. With V trimmed by 3 bases and J by 13 bases, 6 bases remained unmatched. Germline assignment: CDR1 MDHEN and CDR2 SYDVKM. There are 12 residues in the CDR3. The CDR3 here is CASSFHGREQYF. CDR3 DNA: TGTGCCAGCAGTTTTCATGGGAGGGAGCAGTACTTC.

The rearrangement joins TRBV20-1 to TRBJ1-6; the D is unclear. V dropped 0 bases and J dropped 8 bases, with 14 bases sitting between them. Germline V lookup: CDR1 DFQATT, CDR2 SNEGSKA (reference sequence). The CDR3 spans 15 residues. The CDR3 DNA reads TGCAGTGCTAGAGATCGGGAACAGTCGTATTCACCCCTCCACTTT. Translated, it gives CSARDREQSYSPLHF.

The chain has TRBV6-4 and TRBJ2-4; D gene ambiguous. Trimming took off 10 bases at V and 3 bases at J, with 10 bases between the two ends. The length of the CDR3 is 12 residues. The germline CDR1 and CDR2 sequences are MRHNA and SNTAGT. DNA for the CDR3: TGTGCCACCCCCTTTGACAAAAACATTCAGTACTTC. Amino acids: CATPFDKNIQYF.

Here the CDR3 reads CASSGAGVMDEQYF. CDR3 coding DNA: TGTGCCAGCAGTGGGGCCGGGGTGATGGACGAGCAGTACTTC. The rearrangement joins TRBV7-2 to TRBJ2-5; D could derive from TRBD1 or TRBD2 (5 bases each). The J call could be wrong; TRBJ2-7 is a better fit for the DNA end. CDR1 is SGHTA, CDR2 FQGNSA, per germline. This CDR3 spans 14 amino acids.

The V gene is TRBV29-1, the J gene TRBJ2-3, with D maybe TRBD1 (5 bases). Trimming took off 7 bases at V and 8 bases at J, with 13 bases between the two ends. Germline V lookup: CDR1 SQVTM, CDR2 ANQGSEA. This CDR3 spans 11 amino acids. CDR3 nucleotide sequence: TGCAGCGCCGGAAGGGGAACTACGCAGTATTTT. This sequence encodes CSAGRGTTQYF.

The chain has TRBV4-2 and TRBJ1-5, with TRBD1 identical over 7 bases. CDR1 LGHNA and CDR2 YNFKEQ come from the germline V gene. The CDR3 runs 15 residues. Trimming took 6 bases from V and 6 from J; bases not matched to a gene: 11. The CDR3 sequence is CASSWGDREAQPQHF. CDR3 DNA: TGTGCCAGCAGTTGGGGGGACAGAGAAGCTCAGCCCCAGCATTTT.

The genes are TRBV6-2 or TRBV6-3 and TRBJ2-1; 14 bases are a match to TRBD2. The CDR3 is 15 residues long. Losses at the gene ends were 4 bases for V and 4 bases for J; bases not matched to a gene: 0. Germline V lookup: CDR1 MNHEY, CDR2 SVGEGT. CDR3 amino acids: CASSWTSGGYNEQFF. CDR3 bases: TGTGCCAGCAGTTGGACTAGCGGGGGGTACAATGAGCAGTTCTTC.

The chain links TRBV4-2 to TRBJ2-2; 9 bases are shared with TRBD1. CDR1 LGHNA and CDR2 YNFKEQ come from the germline V gene. This CDR3 region has 16 residues. V shed 0 bases and J 5 bases; nucleotides not matched to a gene: 4. The CDR3 spells CASSQDGTGTTGELFF. In DNA, the CDR3 is TGTGCCAGCAGCCAAGATGGGACAGGGACGACCGGGGAGCTGTTTTTT.

This chain links TRBV20-1 with TRBJ2-7; the D call may be TRBD1 or TRBD2 (5 bases each). The J call may be incorrect, as the DNA end agrees better with TRBJ2-1. Germline CDR1 is DFQATT and CDR2 is SNEGSKA (reference sequence). The CDR3 is 13 residues long. This chain's CDR3 is CSAPPGPTYEQFF. DNA of the CDR3: TGCAGTGCTCCTCCGGGACCTACCTACGAGCAGTTCTTC.

The table lists this clonotype with a few counts. This chain joins TRBV20-1 and TRBJ2-1, with D possibly called TRBD1 or TRBD2 (5 bases each). This CDR3 is built from 13 residues. Per the germline V gene, CDR1 is DFQATT and CDR2 is SNEGSKA (reference sequence). The V end was cut by 1 base, the J end by 6 bases, with 10 bases between. CDR3 in amino acids: CSARGGGINEQFF. CDR3 DNA sequence: TGCAGTGCTAGAGGTGGGGGAATCAATGAGCAGTTCTTC.

This clonotype showed up just a few times. This chain connects TRBV4-3 to TRBJ1-5, with a weak D call TRBD1 (6 bases). CDR3 length: 19 residues. Germline loops: CDR1 LGHNA, CDR2 YSLEER. Trimming took off 3 bases at V and 0 bases at J, with 21 bases between the two ends. The CDR3 DNA sequence: TGCGCCAGCAGCCAGGCCCTTGGGGGGGCCTATCATAGCAATCAGCCCCAGCATTTT. Its translation is CASSQALGGAYHSNQPQHF.

The rearrangement joins TRBV11-2 to TRBJ2-1, with 8 bases identical to TRBD1. Trimming removed 5 bases from V and 0 bases from J; junction bases left unmatched: 6. Germline CDR1 and CDR2: SGHAT and FQNNGV. The CDR3 covers 16 residues. This chain's CDR3 is CASSPWTGSSYNEQFF. As DNA, the CDR3 is TGTGCCAGCAGCCCTTGGACAGGGAGCTCCTACAATGAGCAGTTCTTC.

The rearrangement links TRBV7-9 to TRBJ2-1, with 13 nucleotides matching TRBD2. CDR3 length: 15 residues. CDR1 and CDR2 (germline): SEHNR, FQNEAQ (reference sequence). The V and J ends lost 3 bases and 8 bases, in that order; junction bases with no gene match: 4. The CDR3 region is CASSLTSGGSDEQFF. CDR3 coding DNA: TGTGCCAGCAGCTTGACTAGCGGGGGGAGCGATGAGCAGTTCTTC.

The gene calls are TRBV5-1 and TRBJ2-5, with unresolved D. Deletions cut 0 bases from V and 4 bases from J, with 10 bases between. In germline, CDR1 is SGHRS, CDR2 YFSETQ. CDR3 size: 14 residues. The CDR3 loop is CASSLEDRTETQYF. The CDR3 nucleotides read TGCGCCAGCAGCTTGGAGGACCGCACAGAGACCCAGTACTTC. Combining the CDR3 with reference TRBV5-1 and TRBJ2-5 gives the whole variable domain KAGVTQTPRYLIKTRGQQVTLSCSPISGHRSVSWYQQTPGQGLQFLFEYFSETQRNKGNFPGRFSGRQFSNSRSEMNVSTLELGDSALYLCASSLEDRTETQYFGPGTRLLVL.

This chain connects TRBV7-3 to TRBJ2-3; possible D gene TRBD1, 5 bases. Germline V gene lookup returns CDR1 SGHTA and CDR2 FQGTGA. V lost 5 bases, J lost 4 bases, and 10 bases lay in between. This CDR3 region has 13 residues. The CDR3 region has the DNA TGTGCCAGCAGCCTACAGGAATCAGATACGCAGTATTTT. It translates to CASSLQESDTQYF. The full variable domain, rest sourced from reference TRBV7-3 and TRBJ2-3, is GAGVSQTPSNKVTEKGKYVELRCDPISGHTALYWYRQSLGQGPEFLIYFQGTGAADDSGLPNDRFFAVRPEGSVSTLKIQRTERGDSAVYLCASSLQESDTQYFGPGTRLTVL.

The chain couples TRBV20-1 to TRBJ2-7; possibly TRBD1 for D (7 bases). Trimming shortened V by 7 bases and J by 0 bases, and 19 bases separated the two germline ends. The germline V gene encodes CDR1 DFQATT and CDR2 SNEGSKA (reference sequence). This CDR3 is built from 15 residues. CDR3 DNA: TGCAGTGGACTCAAAAGGAGGGGGCGCTCCTACGAGCAGTACTTC. As protein: CSGLKRRGRSYEQYF.

In DNA form, the CDR3 reads TGTGCCAGCAGCGGGACAGGTAGAGACTATGGCTACACCTTC. It codes for CASSGTGRDYGYTF. V gene TRBV2 combines with J gene TRBJ1-2; 8 bases line up with TRBD1. The length of the CDR3 is 14 residues. Germline V gene sequence: CDR1 SNHLY, CDR2 FYNNEI. V lost 6 bases to trimming and J lost 3 bases; unmatched junction nucleotides: 6.

The J gene is TRBJ2-3, the V gene TRBV28; possible D gene TRBD1, 5 bases. Germline values: CDR1 MDHEN, CDR2 SYDVKM. V lost 8 bases and J 4 bases, leaving 19 bases between the germline ends. The CDR3 contains 15 residues. The CDR3 nucleotides read TGTGCCAGCGCCTTATGGGGCGATCTCCCAGATACGCAGTATTTT. Amino acid sequence: CASALWGDLPDTQYF. The variable domain in full, completed from reference TRBV28 and TRBJ2-3, reads DVKVTQSSRYLVKRTGEKVFLECVQDMDHENMFWYRQDPGLGLRLIYFSYDVKMKEKGDIPEGYSVSREKKERFSLILESASTNQTSMYLCASALWGDLPDTQYFGPGTRLTVL.

The rearrangement joins TRBV5-1 to TRBJ2-1; 10 bases map to TRBD1. This CDR3 has 19 amino acids. V was pared by 4 bases and J by 0 bases, with 13 bases of the junction left unmatched. The germline V gene has CDR1 SGHRS and CDR2 YFSETQ. CDR3: CASSGGTGAFPSSYNEQFF. CDR3 nucleotides: TGCGCCAGCAGCGGGGGGACAGGGGCTTTCCCGAGCTCCTACAATGAGCAGTTCTTC.

V is TRBV5-1 and J is TRBJ2-7; D not certain. Trimming removed 3 bases from V and 2 bases from J, with 24 bases in between. Per germline, CDR1 SGHRS and CDR2 YFSETQ. The CDR3 length is 18 residues. CDR3 region: CASSSSFSPGSNPYEQYF. The CDR3 nucleotides are TGCGCCAGCAGCTCCTCCTTCTCGCCGGGCTCCAACCCCTACGAGCAGTACTTC.

This clonotype was observed a few times. This sequence joins TRBV6-1 and TRBJ2-3, with 11 bases fitting TRBD2. V shed 9 bases and J 3 bases; nucleotides not matched to a gene: 2. The CDR3 length is 13 residues. Germline CDR1 reads MNHNS; CDR2 reads SASEGT. The CDR3 sequence is CASTSGGTDTQYF. The CDR3 bases are TGTGCCAGTACTAGCGGGGGTACAGATACGCAGTATTTT.

The chain recombines TRBV5-1 with TRBJ2-7; D may be TRBD1 (6 bases). The CDR3 has 14 residues. The V gene lost 4 bases and the J gene lost 4 bases, with 15 bases spanning the gap. Germline CDR1 is SGHRS and CDR2 is YFSETQ. CDR3 loop: CASSLNTGLYEQYF. CDR3 bases: TGCGCCAGCAGCCTAAATACAGGGCTTTACGAGCAGTACTTC.

The V gene is TRBV28, the J gene TRBJ1-1; 7 nucleotides match TRBD1. Per the germline V gene, CDR1 is MDHEN and CDR2 is SYDVKM. The CDR3 has 12 residues. The junction had 5 bases not matched to a gene; V was cut back by 6 bases and J by 7 bases. CDR3 in amino acids: CASSQRGLEAFF. In nucleotides, the CDR3 is TGTGCCAGCAGCCAGAGGGGGCTTGAAGCTTTCTTT.

This chain uses TRBV9 with TRBJ1-5; the match to TRBD1 covers 7 bases. Germline CDR1 is SGDLS and CDR2 is YYNGEE. The CDR3 is 14 amino acids. Trimming at V came to 4 bases and at J to 6 bases, leaving 7 bases not matched to a gene. CDR3 nucleotides: TGTGCCAGCAGCCTTCAGGGGGACGGTCAGCCCCAGCATTTT. Translated, it gives CASSLQGDGQPQHF.

The J gene is TRBJ2-5, the V gene TRBV5-1, with 7 bases matching TRBD1. J was trimmed by 7 bases and V by 0 bases; bases with no gene match: 9. The CDR3 is made up of 15 amino acids. The germline gives CDR1 SGHRS, CDR2 YFSETQ. The CDR3 DNA is TGCGCCAGCAGCTTGGGGACAGGCTCATTGGGGACCCAGTACTTC. Protein product: CASSLGTGSLGTQYF.